The source of this T cell receptor (beta chain) is a study of human T cells and chemical hapten exposure. Time point in this sample: patch test 3, about 24 weeks after DPC sensitization. Described treatment: therapeutic diphenylcyclopropenone sensitization with weekly scalp DPC. Each patch-test visit's blood sample preceded patch application. TCRdb re-analysed the RACE reads in MiXCR, keeping a single row per CDR3 protein. There are over 100,000 distinct CDR3 sequences in the sample; about 11% occur only once, and roughly 2.3% lies in the top ten. This clonotype was observed a handful of times. V lost 5 bases to trimming and J lost 3 bases; unmatched junction nucleotides: 4. Germline V gene sequence: CDR1 SEHNR, CDR2 FQNEAQ (reference sequence). The CDR3 sequence is 16 residues long.

This receptor was identified in a woman aged 50 to 65 with alopecia areata. Some clones in this sample may be carry-over from other donors' samples. The sample in question was whole blood, obtained in connection with sensitization to the hapten diphenylcyclopropenone (DPC). The chain is built from TRBV7-9 and TRBJ2-2; 12 nucleotides line up with TRBD2. CDR3 bases: TGTGCCAGCAGCGGAGGACTAGCGGGGTACACCGGGGAGCTGTTTTTT. This sequence encodes CASSGGLAGYTGELFF. The full variable domain, its missing parts supplied by reference TRBV7-9 and TRBJ2-2, is DTGVSQNPRHKITKRGQNVTFRCDPISEHNRLYWYRQTLGQGPEFLTYFQNEAQLEKSRLLSDRFSAERPKGSFSTLEIQRTEQGDSAMYLCASSGGLAGYTGELFFGEGSRLTVL.